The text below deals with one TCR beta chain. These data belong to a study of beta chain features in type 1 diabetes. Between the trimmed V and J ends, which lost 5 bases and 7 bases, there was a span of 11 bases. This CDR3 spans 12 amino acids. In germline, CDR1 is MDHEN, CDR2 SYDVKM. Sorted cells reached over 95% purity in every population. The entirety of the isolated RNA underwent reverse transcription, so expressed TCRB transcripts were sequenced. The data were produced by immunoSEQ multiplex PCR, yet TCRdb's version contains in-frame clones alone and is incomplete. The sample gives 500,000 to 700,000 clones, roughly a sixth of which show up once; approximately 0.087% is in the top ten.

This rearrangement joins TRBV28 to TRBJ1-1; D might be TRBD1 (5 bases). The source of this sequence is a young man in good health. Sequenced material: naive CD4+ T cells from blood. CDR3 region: CASSPTVFEAFF. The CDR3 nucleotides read TGTGCCAGCAGTCCGACAGTATTTGAAGCTTTCTTT.